The subject of this entry is one T cell receptor (beta chain). The sample comes from a study of cytomegalovirus exposure and HLA in healthy donors. In the PCR, 60 Vbeta and 13 Jbeta primers were used. TCRdb keeps only in-frame clones here, not all; method: immunoSEQ multiplex PCR. The repertoire holds fewer than 110,000 clones, roughly 82% seen once, with more than 9% in the top ten. This CDR3 spans 14 amino acids. Unmatched junction bases numbered 5, after V lost 8 bases and J lost 2 bases. Germline V gives CDR1 LNHNV, CDR2 YYDKDF (reference sequence). These donors counted as nominally healthy when sampled, but unrecorded immune exposures were likely.

The receptor was isolated from a man aged 45-65 years in good health and CMV-seronegative. V gene TRBV15 combines with J gene TRBJ2-1; 8 nucleotides agree with TRBD2. The specimen sequenced was PBMCs. CDR3 coding DNA: TGTGCCACCGGCGCGGGGGGAACCTACAATGAGCAGTTCTTC. This codes for CATGAGGTYNEQFF.